Described below is a single T cell receptor (beta chain) sequence and its context. The antigen is not known. The source of the sample is a study of shared clonotypes between healthy human individuals. Study-level findings and limits: Sequencing depth was expected to influence donor clonotype sharing.

Profiled with immunoSEQ multiplex PCR; TCRdb holds only in-frame clones, not every one. Counted here are 2,500,000 or so clones, roughly 92% occurring once; the ten biggest clones make up around 0.38%. Looked up from germline, CDR1 is MNHEY and CDR2 is SMNVEV (reference sequence). Trimming took 6 bases from V and 1 from J, leaving 16 bases between them. CDR3 length equals 15 residues. Each donor was a Caucasian adult residing in Nashville, Tennessee. This chain connects TRBV27 to TRBJ2-7; possible D gene TRBD2, 6 bases. This clonotype originated in a young man in good health. Some clones in this sample may be carry-over from other donors' samples. The sample was naive CD4+ T cells from PBMCs. Subset in this sample: CD45RA+ positively selected. The CDR3 bases are TGTGCCAGCAGCCGAGTATCGGGACTTTCCTACGAGCAGTACTTC. Protein: CASSRVSGLSYEQYF.